Listed below are T cell receptor beta chains from one sample, sequenced in a study of blood T cell repertoires in COVID-19. Using immunoSEQ multiplex PCR, the repertoire was profiled, and TCRdb retains in-frame clones only, with some absent. The repertoire holds under 250,000 clones, with roughly four fifths as singletons. Sequenced sample: peripheral blood. The receptor source for this set is a woman in her thirties or forties with active or convalescent COVID-19. The CDR3 runs from the conserved cysteine through the conserved F or W. The D gene is left open where the match is weak. Where a row states a size, it is once, few, many or the class of an expanded clone; other rows omit it.

j_call clone_size d_call v_call cdr3_aa cdr3_nt
TRBJ1-5 . TRBD1 TRBV5-1 CASSLGDSPSPQHF TGCGCCAGCAGCCTGGGGGACAGTCCGTCCCCCCAGCATTTT
TRBJ2-3 . TRBD1 TRBV2 CASRDRVTDTQYF TGTGCCAGCCGGGACAGGGTTACAGATACGCAGTATTTT
TRBJ1-1 . TRBD1 TRBV4-3 CASSQPGGTEAFF TGCGCCAGCAGCCAACCAGGGGGGACTGAAGCTTTCTTT
TRBJ2-5 . . TRBV20-1 CSASTGLTEGTQYF TGCAGTGCTAGTACGGGACTCACCGAGGGGACCCAGTACTTC
TRBJ1-5 . . TRBV7-2 CASSDASQPQHF TGTGCCAGCAGCGATGCCAGTCAGCCCCAGCATTTT
TRBJ2-1 few TRBD2 TRBV28 CASSLVSAGGEGNEQFF TGTGCCAGCAGTTTAGTATCGGCGGGAGGTGAGGGAAATGAGCAGTTCTTC
TRBJ1-1 . TRBD1 TRBV15 CATSLDRASTEAFF TGTGCCACCAGCTTGGACAGGGCGAGCACTGAAGCTTTCTTT
TRBJ1-3 . . TRBV5-6 CASSLDRGNTIYF TGTGCCAGCAGCTTAGACAGGGGAAACACCATATATTTT
TRBJ2-5 . TRBD2 TRBV3-1/TRBV3-2 CASSPWTSGGQETQYF TGTGCCAGCAGCCCTTGGACTAGCGGGGGTCAAGAGACCCAGTACTTC
TRBJ2-5 few TRBD1 TRBV9 CASSVLGQLQETQYF TGTGCCAGCAGCGTACTGGGACAGCTTCAAGAGACCCAGTACTTC
TRBJ2-1 . . TRBV24-1 CATQELGSSYNEQFF TGTGCCACTCAAGAATTGGGGAGCTCCTACAATGAGCAGTTCTTC